One sample yielded the 30 T cell receptor beta chains listed below, sequenced in a study of spatial heterogeneity in lung cancer. Time point specified: sample taken at primary tumor resection. Their antigen targets remain unknown. One entry per CDR3 protein, called by TCRdb with MiXCR from the 5' RACE reads. The table records 5,000 to 7,000 distinct CDR3 sequences, approximately 15% of them present only once. General study points: The study found that expanded intratumoral alpha and beta TCR counts tracked tumor mutation counts.

The specimen comprised lung tumor tissue, sampled at surgery. These receptors all stem from a male donor with early-stage non-small cell lung cancer.

Concerning this clonotype itself: Since it is a stray read in a library aimed at alpha chains, this beta chain has a size that is not meaningful. This chain uses TRBV4-1 with TRBJ2-2; TRBD2 aligns across 9 bases. Germline V gene data show CDR1 as MGHRA and CDR2 as YSYEKL. This CDR3 has 15 residues. V trimming: 3 bases; J trimming: 8 bases; junction bases outside the gene matches: 7. The CDR3 spells CASSQGRSGRGELFF. The CDR3 DNA reads TGCGCCAGCAGCCAGGGACGAAGCGGGAGGGGGGAGCTGTTTTTT.

This clonotype was detected once. Since the library was made to target alpha chains, this beta chain is a stray read and its abundance is not meaningful. This chain links TRBV20-1 with TRBJ1-1; D is uncertain. The CDR3 is made up of 11 amino acids. Trimming shortened V by 4 bases and J by 1 base, and 4 bases separated the two germline ends. The germline gives CDR1 DFQATT, CDR2 SNEGSKA (reference sequence). The CDR3 DNA follows: TGCAGTGCTATGTCGAACACTGAAGCTTTCTTT. Amino acid sequence: CSAMSNTEAFF.

As for this clonotype: The library was prepared for alpha chains; this beta chain is a stray read, so its frequency means little. The CDR3 loop is CASSLTRDRVSGELFF. The CDR3 nucleotides are TGTGCCAGCAGCTTAACTCGGGACAGGGTATCCGGGGAGCTGTTTTTT. The chain employs TRBV7-8 and TRBJ2-2, with 9 bases lining up with TRBD1. The CDR3 runs 16 residues. The germline V gene encodes CDR1 SGHVS and CDR2 FQNEAQ. Trimming cost V 2 bases and J 6 bases; bases outside gene matches: 7.

This clonotype appeared once. With the library built for alpha chains, this beta chain is off target and its frequency is not meaningful. J is TRBJ1-5 and V is TRBV2, with a tentative D call TRBD1 (5 bases). This CDR3 has 14 amino acids. Germline V gene lookup returns CDR1 SNHLY and CDR2 FYNNEI. V lost 3 bases and J lost 3, with 9 bases in between. The CDR3 DNA reads TGTGCCAGCAGTGAGGACACGACCAATCAGCCCCAGCATTTT. Translated, it gives CASSEDTTNQPQHF.

By sample fraction, this clonotype is medium-sized. For a library built for alpha chains, this beta chain is a stray read; little rests on its size. This rearrangement joins TRBV20-1 to TRBJ1-1; a weak D match, TRBD1 (5 bases). The V gene lost 5 bases and the J gene lost 4 bases, with 17 bases spanning the gap. The CDR3 has 14 amino acids. CDR1 DFQATT and CDR2 SNEGSKA come from the germline V gene (reference sequence). The DNA for the CDR3 is TGCAGTGCTCGCTACCAGGGTCGGAGCACTGAAGCTTTCTTT. Its protein product is CSARYQGRSTEAFF.

This clonotype was observed many times. A library made for alpha chains picked up this beta chain off target, so its size means little. The chain combines TRBV30 with TRBJ2-1, with 9 nucleotides matching TRBD1. Losses at the gene ends were 2 bases for V and 0 bases for J; bases not matched to a gene: 5. Germline CDR1 is GTSNPN and CDR2 is SVGIG (reference sequence). CDR3 length equals 16 residues. CDR3 DNA sequence: TGTGCCTGGAGTACAGGACAGGGGAGCTCCTACAATGAGCAGTTCTTC. Translating gives CAWSTGQGSSYNEQFF.

This clonotype is categorized as medium-sized. Since it is a stray read in a library aimed at alpha chains, this beta chain has a size that is not meaningful. The chain is built from TRBV6-5 and TRBJ2-5; weak D call: TRBD1 (6 bases). There are 13 residues in the CDR3. Trimming shortened V by 8 bases and J by 3 bases, and 13 bases separated the two germline ends. CDR1 is MNHEY, CDR2 SVGAGI, per germline. This CDR3 is CASRRGTKETQYF. CDR3 in DNA: TGTGCCAGCCGGAGAGGGACAAAAGAGACCCAGTACTTC.

This clonotype is labeled as medium-sized (0.01 to 0.1%). This beta chain is an unintended read in a library built for alpha chains; its size means little. The chain employs TRBV28 and TRBJ2-1, with D maybe TRBD2 (5 bases). The CDR3 loop spans 15 amino acids. Trimming pared 4 bases from V and 5 bases from J, leaving 15 bases between. Germline-derived CDR1 and CDR2 are MDHEN and SYDVKM. The CDR3 protein is CASSSGASRDNEQFF. Written as DNA, the CDR3 is TGTGCCAGCAGTTCAGGAGCTAGCCGGGACAATGAGCAGTTCTTC.

This clonotype was recorded at least ten times. This beta chain is an unintended read in a library built for alpha chains; its size means little. The chain has TRBV5-1 and TRBJ2-3; D gene uncertain. The germline V gene has CDR1 SGHRS and CDR2 YFSETQ. The V and J ends lost 3 bases and 2 bases respectively, with 10 bases between them. This CDR3 comprises 14 residues. Written as DNA, the CDR3 is TGCGCCAGCAGCTCGTCCCTTTACACAGATACGCAGTATTTT. It translates to CASSSSLYTDTQYF.

Comments on this clonotype: The size of this beta chain means little, since it is a stray read in a library made for alpha chains. The chain combines TRBV28 with TRBJ2-3; TRBD2 matches at 9 bases. J was trimmed by 5 bases and V by 6 bases; bases with no gene match: 9. The CDR3 consists of 15 residues. Germline values: CDR1 MDHEN, CDR2 SYDVKM. CDR3 amino acids: CASRGLAGLRDTQYF. The CDR3 bases are TGTGCCAGCAGGGGTCTAGCGGGACTTAGAGATACGCAGTATTTT.

Ten or more counts support this clonotype. Within a library made for alpha chains, this beta chain is off target, and its count is uninformative. The chain carries TRBV30 and TRBJ2-2; D is unresolved. V dropped 2 bases and J dropped 7 bases, with 8 bases sitting between them. The CDR3 length is 12 residues. Germline CDR1 and CDR2: GTSNPN and SVGIG (reference sequence). The CDR3 protein is CAWSLTGGELFF. CDR3 DNA sequence: TGTGCCTGGAGTCTCACGGGCGGGGAGCTGTTTTTT.

This clonotype was detected many times. This beta chain is a stray sequence in a library constructed for alpha chains; its clone size is not meaningful. The V gene is TRBV12-3 or TRBV12-4, the J gene TRBJ2-4; D is possibly TRBD1 or TRBD2 (5 bases each). The CDR3 totals 17 residues. Trimming shortened V by 5 bases and J by 1 base, and 18 bases separated the two germline ends. The CDR3 bases are TGTGCCAGCAGTCGGTCTTCGAGGGGCAGGGCCAAAAACATTCAGTACTTC. Translating it yields CASSRSSRGRAKNIQYF.

This clonotype is medium-sized. With the library built for alpha chains, this beta chain is off target and its frequency is not meaningful. This chain joins TRBV28 and TRBJ1-3; D is undetermined. CDR1 is MDHEN, CDR2 SYDVKM, per germline. Trimming stripped 6 bases from V and 3 bases from J, with 6 bases between. The length of the CDR3 is 12 residues. As DNA, the CDR3 is TGTGCCAGCAGGCCCAGTGGAAACACCATATATTTT. It translates to CASRPSGNTIYF.

This clonotype rates as medium-sized. This beta chain is a stray sequence in a library constructed for alpha chains; its clone size is not meaningful. This chain uses TRBV5-1 with TRBJ2-7; D is possibly TRBD1 (5 bases). The CDR3 runs to 14 residues. The V and J ends lost 2 bases and 0 bases respectively, with 9 bases between them. CDR1 is SGHRS, CDR2 YFSETQ, per germline. CDR3 DNA: TGCGCCAGCAGCTTAGGGGTCGACTCCTACGAGCAGTACTTC. Encoded protein: CASSLGVDSYEQYF.

This clonotype is medium-sized in the sample. Since the library was made to target alpha chains, this beta chain is a stray read and its abundance is not meaningful. The CDR3 nucleotides read TGCAGCGTGATTGGAACTGAAGCTTTCTTT. Translating gives CSVIGTEAFF. The rearrangement joins TRBV29-1 to TRBJ1-1; unclear D gene. The CDR3 runs to 10 residues. Trimming took off 6 bases at V and 5 bases at J, with 7 bases between the two ends. Germline V lookup: CDR1 SQVTM, CDR2 ANQGSEA. Full variable domain (outside the CDR3, taken from reference TRBV29-1 and TRBJ1-1): SAVISQKPSRDICQRGTSLTIQCQVDSQVTMMFWYRQQPGQSLTLIATANQGSEATYESGFVIDKFPISRPNLTFSTLTVSNMSPEDSSIYLCSVIGTEAFFGQGTRLTVV.

This clonotype is medium-sized by share. This beta chain represents an off-target read in a library built for alpha chains; its size is of limited meaning. The chain is built from TRBV29-1 and TRBJ1-2; D is perhaps TRBD1 (6 bases). This CDR3 contains 15 residues. V lost 2 bases and J 3 bases, leaving 16 bases between the germline ends. Per germline, CDR1 SQVTM and CDR2 ANQGSEA. In nucleotides, the CDR3 is TGCAGCGTTGAACCCTTCGGGGACAAGGACTATGGCTACACCTTC. It codes for CSVEPFGDKDYGYTF.

This clonotype is judged medium-sized (0.01 to 0.1%). Found in a library prepared for alpha chains, this beta chain is an off-target read, and its abundance has little meaning. The V gene is TRBV9, the J gene TRBJ2-5; D unresolved. The germline V gene encodes CDR1 SGDLS and CDR2 YYNGEE. The CDR3 extends over 14 amino acids. V gave up 3 bases and J gave up 1 base, with 10 bases separating them. The CDR3 here is CASSAMPGQETQYF. CDR3 DNA sequence: TGTGCCAGCAGCGCCATGCCGGGCCAAGAGACCCAGTACTTC.

This clonotype was seen ten or more times. This beta chain was picked up by a library intended for alpha chains and is off target, so its count carries little meaning. The CDR3 DNA is TGTGCCAGCAGCCAAGATAATAGCGCGGGAGGCGAGCAGTACTTC. This gives the protein CASSQDNSAGGEQYF. The chain employs TRBV3-1 and TRBJ2-7, with TRBD2 identical over 8 bases. This CDR3 region has 15 residues. V lost 0 bases and J lost 6; bases outside the gene matches: 7. Germline-derived CDR1 and CDR2 are LGHDT and YNNKEL (reference sequence).

This clonotype ranks as medium-sized. This beta chain is a stray read from a library made for alpha chains; its abundance is not meaningful. The rearrangement joins TRBV2 to TRBJ1-2; D gene unclear. Germline CDR1 SNHLY, CDR2 FYNNEI. Trimming removed 4 bases at V and 1 base at J, with 10 bases between. CDR3 length equals 14 residues. The CDR3 nucleotides are TGTGCCAGCAGTGGTACGTTCAATAACTATGGCTACACCTTC. Encoded protein: CASSGTFNNYGYTF.

This clonotype was detected many times. This beta chain is a stray sequence in a library constructed for alpha chains; its clone size is not meaningful. V and J are TRBV5-1 and TRBJ2-7; 9 bases line up with TRBD1. Germline CDR1 and CDR2: SGHRS and YFSETQ. The J segment lost 4 bases and the V segment lost 8 bases, leaving 4 bases of the junction unmatched. The CDR3 covers 12 residues. The CDR3 protein is CASTGTGYEQYF. CDR3 DNA sequence: TGCGCCAGTACCGGGACAGGGTACGAGCAGTACTTC.

Only a few counts were recorded for this clonotype. Because the library targeted alpha chains, this beta chain is an off-target read whose size means little. The rearrangement uses TRBV28 and TRBJ2-1, with no clear D. This CDR3 region has 12 residues. The V end was cut by 5 bases, the J end by 9 bases, with 11 bases between. Looked up from germline, CDR1 is MDHEN and CDR2 is SYDVKM. CDR3 bases: TGTGCCAGCAGTCCCGGAGTCAGTGAGCAGTTCTTC. Translation: CASSPGVSEQFF.

Judged by abundance, this clonotype is medium-sized. This beta chain lies outside the target of a library built for alpha chains; its clone size means little. The chain couples TRBV29-1 to TRBJ2-5; 10 nucleotides line up with TRBD2. CDR3 size: 15 residues. Germline CDR1 is SQVTM and CDR2 is ANQGSEA. The V gene end was trimmed by 3 bases and the J gene end by 4 bases; junction bases not matched to a gene: 8. CDR3 region: CSVEGLAGVGETQYF. The CDR3 DNA is TGCAGCGTTGAGGGGCTAGCGGGAGTTGGAGAGACCCAGTACTTC.

This clonotype qualifies as medium-sized. This beta chain is an unintended read in a library built for alpha chains; its size means little. This rearrangement joins TRBV29-1 to TRBJ2-7; the match to TRBD1 covers 8 bases. With 6 bases clipped from V and 5 bases from J, the junction kept 6 bases outside the gene matches. CDR3 size: 12 residues. Germline-derived CDR1 and CDR2 are SQVTM and ANQGSEA. CDR3: CSVATGVHEQYF. The DNA of the CDR3 is TGCAGCGTCGCGACAGGGGTCCACGAGCAGTACTTC.

This clonotype ranks as medium-sized (0.01 to 0.1%). The library was prepared for alpha chains; this beta chain is a stray read, so its frequency means little. V and J are TRBV29-1 and TRBJ1-1; perhaps TRBD1 as D (5 bases). Between the trimmed V and J ends, which lost 7 bases and 1 base, there was a span of 13 bases. The CDR3 is 13 residues long. Germline V gene lookup returns CDR1 SQVTM and CDR2 ANQGSEA. CDR3 residues: CSAQIGQNTEAFF. The DNA for the CDR3 is TGCAGCGCCCAAATCGGACAGAACACTGAAGCTTTCTTT.

In this sample, this clonotype turned up many times. A library made for alpha chains picked up this beta chain off target, so its size means little. The V gene is TRBV12-3 or TRBV12-4, the J gene TRBJ1-5; D remains ambiguous. V was pared by 1 base and J by 7 bases, with 8 bases between. The CDR3 length is 13 residues. In nucleotides, the CDR3 is TGTGCCAGCAGTTTAGGTCCAGGCCAGCCCCAGCATTTT. This encodes CASSLGPGQPQHF.

This clonotype counts as medium-sized (0.01 to 0.1%). For a library built for alpha chains, this beta chain is a stray read; little rests on its size. J is TRBJ2-2 and V is TRBV20-1; TRBD2 matches 7 bases. V lost 2 bases to trimming and J lost 4 bases; unmatched junction nucleotides: 4. CDR1 is DFQATT, CDR2 SNEGSKA, per germline (reference sequence). CDR3 length: 14 amino acids. This chain's CDR3 is CSARSGGSTGELFF. The CDR3 DNA is TGCAGTGCTAGATCGGGGGGTAGCACCGGGGAGCTGTTTTTT.

Of note for this clonotype: This beta chain appears as a stray read in a library generated for alpha chains; its size is not informative. This chain joins TRBV12-3 or TRBV12-4 and TRBJ1-5; D is unclear. The CDR3 covers 12 residues. Deletions cut 6 bases from V and 3 bases from J, with 6 bases between. The CDR3 sequence: CASRASNQPQHF. The CDR3 nucleotides are TGTGCCAGCAGGGCTTCCAATCAGCCCCAGCATTTT.

In its sample, this clonotype ranks as medium-sized. The library was designed around alpha chains, so this beta chain is a stray read whose abundance carries little weight. V and J are TRBV18 and TRBJ1-1, with D tentatively TRBD1 (6 bases). This CDR3 comprises 15 residues. Germline CDR1 is KGHSH and CDR2 is LQKENI. Trimming removed 1 base from V and 4 bases from J, with 13 bases in between. For the CDR3, the DNA is TGTGCCAGCTCACCACAGGGGGGGGGCCTCACTGAAGCTTTCTTT. Translated: CASSPQGGGLTEAFF.

This clonotype is classed as medium-sized. Because the library targeted alpha chains, this beta chain is an off-target read whose size means little. The chain recombines TRBV5-1 with TRBJ1-4; 9 bases map to TRBD1. After removal of 4 bases from V and 6 bases from J, the junction contained 4 bases not matched to a gene. The CDR3 contains 14 residues. Germline V gene data show CDR1 as SGHRS and CDR2 as YFSETQ. The CDR3 DNA follows: TGCGCCAGCAGCCGACAGGGGGGAGATGAAAAACTGTTTTTT. This gives the protein CASSRQGGDEKLFF.

This clonotype was recorded only once. This beta chain turned up in a library designed for alpha chains; as an off-target read, its abundance says little. The CDR3 DNA is TGTGCCAGCGTTCCTAGCGGGGGACATACGCAGTATTTT. Its protein is CASVPSGGHTQYF. The chain couples TRBV6-2 or TRBV6-3 to TRBJ2-3; 10 bases align to TRBD2. V was pared by 8 bases and J by 7 bases, with 6 bases of the junction left unmatched. Per germline, CDR1 MNHEY and CDR2 SVGEGT. The CDR3 has 13 residues.